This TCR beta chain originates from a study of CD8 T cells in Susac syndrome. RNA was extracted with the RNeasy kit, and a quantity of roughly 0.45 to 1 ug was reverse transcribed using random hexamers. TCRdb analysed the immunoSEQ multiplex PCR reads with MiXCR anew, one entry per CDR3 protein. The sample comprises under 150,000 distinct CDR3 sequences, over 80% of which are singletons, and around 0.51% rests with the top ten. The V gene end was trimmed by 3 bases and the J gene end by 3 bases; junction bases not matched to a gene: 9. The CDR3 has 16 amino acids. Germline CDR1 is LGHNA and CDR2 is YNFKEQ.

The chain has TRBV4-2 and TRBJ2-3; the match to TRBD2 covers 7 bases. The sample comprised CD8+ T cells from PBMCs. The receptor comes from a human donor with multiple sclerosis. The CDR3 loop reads CASSHDVGGTTDTQYF. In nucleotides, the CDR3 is TGTGCCAGCAGCCATGATGTGGGGGGGACGACAGATACGCAGTATTTT.